These 5 T cell receptor beta chains came from one sample sequenced in a study of T cell repertoires in cytomegalovirus infection. These TCRs' antigens remain unknown. TCRdb re-analysed the reads in MiXCR, keeping a single row per CDR3 protein. The sample lists some 920,000 distinct CDR3 sequences, approximately 31% occurring once. This specimen was cultured CD8+ T cells from PBMCs, taken from culture after CMV antigen stimulation. The receptor source for this set is a human donor in good health (CMV status not recorded). Some clones in this sample may be carry-over from other donors' samples.

About this clonotype: The junction departs from germline at one end; a sequencing error may be responsible. The chain links TRBV4-2 to TRBJ1-4, with TRBD1 identical over 9 bases. This CDR3 contains 15 residues. The V gene's germline CDR1 is LGHNA and CDR2 YNFKEQ. The CDR3 nucleotides read TGTGCCAGCAACCAAGATGGGGGACAGGGTGAAAAACTGTTTTTT. It yields the protein CASNQDGGQGEKLFF.

The V gene is TRBV2, the J gene TRBJ2-7; 12 nucleotides agree with TRBD1. Germline loops: CDR1 SNHLY, CDR2 FYNNEI. The trim removed 5 bases at V and 6 bases at J, leaving 5 bases unmatched. This CDR3 region has 14 residues. The CDR3 region has the DNA TGTGCCAGCAGTTCCGGGACAGGGGGCCGCGAGCAGTACTTC. It yields the protein CASSSGTGGREQYF.

The gene calls are TRBV6-5 and TRBJ2-7, with D tentatively TRBD2 (5 bases). Germline V lookup: CDR1 MNHEY, CDR2 SVGAGI. Deletions cut 5 bases from V and 11 bases from J, with 19 bases between. The CDR3 has 13 residues. For the CDR3, the DNA is TGTGCCAGCAGTCCTACCTTGGGAGCCAGGAAGTACTTC. Residues: CASSPTLGARKYF.

This clonotype has more than one count but fewer than ten. The chain carries TRBV2 and TRBJ2-2; 8 nucleotides agree with TRBD1. The germline V gene encodes CDR1 SNHLY and CDR2 FYNNEI. V dropped 3 bases and J dropped 1; count of bases not matched to a gene: 7. This CDR3 region has 17 residues. The DNA of the CDR3 is TGTGCCAGCAGTGATCCGACAGGGGACCTGAACACCGGGGAGCTGTTTTTT. Encoded protein: CASSDPTGDLNTGELFF.

As regards this clonotype: A much larger clonotype is one base distant, so this may be a read error. This chain uses TRBV7-8 with TRBJ1-5; 7 nucleotides match TRBD1. This CDR3 is built from 15 residues. In germline, CDR1 is SGHVS, CDR2 FQNEAQ. The junction had 9 bases not matched to a gene; V was cut back by 5 bases and J by 5 bases. DNA of the CDR3: TGTGCCAGCAGCCTGTACAGGGGAAGCGATCAGCCCCAGCATTTT. Amino acid sequence: CASSLYRGSDQPQHF.